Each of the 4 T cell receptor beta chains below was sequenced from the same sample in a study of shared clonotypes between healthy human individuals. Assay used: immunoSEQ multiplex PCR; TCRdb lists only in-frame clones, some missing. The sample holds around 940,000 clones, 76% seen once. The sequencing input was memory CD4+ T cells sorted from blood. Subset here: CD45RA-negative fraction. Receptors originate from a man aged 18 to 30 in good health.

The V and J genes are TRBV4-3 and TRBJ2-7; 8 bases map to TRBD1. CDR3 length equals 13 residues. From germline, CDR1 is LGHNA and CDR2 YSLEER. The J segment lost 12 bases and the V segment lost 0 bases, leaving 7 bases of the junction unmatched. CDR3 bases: TGCGCCAGCAGCCAAGACCGGGGACAGGTCTCGTACTTC. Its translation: CASSQDRGQVSYF.

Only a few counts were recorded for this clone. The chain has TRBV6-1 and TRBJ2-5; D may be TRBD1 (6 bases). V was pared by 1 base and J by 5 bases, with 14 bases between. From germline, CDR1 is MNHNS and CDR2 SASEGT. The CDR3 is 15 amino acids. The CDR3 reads CASSEVRGMTETQYF. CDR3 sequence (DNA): TGTGCCAGCAGTGAAGTCAGGGGTATGACTGAGACCCAGTACTTC.

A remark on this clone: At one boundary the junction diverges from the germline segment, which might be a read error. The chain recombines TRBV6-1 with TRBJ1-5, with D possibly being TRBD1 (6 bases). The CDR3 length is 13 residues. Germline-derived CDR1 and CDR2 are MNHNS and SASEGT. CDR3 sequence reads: CASNEQGNQPQHF. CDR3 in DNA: TGTGCCAGCAATGAACAGGGTAATCAGCCCCAGCATTTT.

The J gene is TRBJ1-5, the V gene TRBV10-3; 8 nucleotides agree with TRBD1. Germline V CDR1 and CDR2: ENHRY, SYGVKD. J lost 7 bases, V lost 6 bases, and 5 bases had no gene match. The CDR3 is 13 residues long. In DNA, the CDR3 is TGTGCCATCAGCCCCGACAGGGGACAGCCCCAGCATTTT. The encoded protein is CAISPDRGQPQHF.